This is a list of T cell receptor beta chains from one sample in a study of shared clonotypes between healthy human individuals. Method: immunoSEQ multiplex PCR; TCRdb's copy keeps in-frame clones and lacks some. Of millions of clones listed, roughly nine tenths are singletons. The sequenced sample consisted of naive CD4+ T cells sorted from blood. The receptor source for this set is a man between 18 and 29 years old in good health. The CDR3 runs from the conserved cysteine through the conserved F or W.

>TRBV7-2|13
CASSRRFTDTQYF
>TRBV10-3|14
CAISNRDSGYGYTF
>TRBV6-1|14
CASRSGGGLETQYF
>TRBV19|17
CASSTPSDRGDSYEQYF
>TRBV4-1|12
CASSQGQGEQYF
>TRBV7-2|13
CASSWGEGTEAFF
>TRBV30|14
CAWSVSRRYNEQYF
>TRBV25-1|16
CASARLSVGDTDTQYF
>TRBV19|15
CASRQPGSGENIQYF
>TRBV11-3|15
CASSLQGRGTDTQYF
>TRBV18|14
CASSPQGGGETQYF
>TRBV9|13
CASSVGLGSPLHF
>TRBV6-5|16
CASSYRTSGTQETQYF
>TRBV6-5|15
CASTNLAGANNEQFF
>TRBV2|11
CASSVWYEQYF
>TRBV9|15
CASSVGWIPIYGYTF
>TRBV28|10
CASSGYGYTF
>TRBV6-1|14
CASSWDGGSDEQYF
>TRBV6-1|18
CASSGGTGYPLGGSPLHF
>TRBV30|12
CAWGDITSGYTF
>TRBV19|18
CASSPALSVSSYNSPLHF
>TRBV9|18
CASSVGLAGGLGANVLTF
>TRBV9|15
CASSTERASTDTQYF